This T cell receptor beta chain was retrieved from a study of blood T cell repertoires in COVID-19 (dated by TCRdb to about 2020). A note on the overall study: The collaborator samples originated in the United States, Italy and Spain and spanned the acute and convalescent phases of COVID-19. The prospective study material was composed of cDNA or gDNA derived from T cells, B-cell-depleted T cells, or PBMCs. The dataset comprised deeply sampled blood TCRbeta repertoires from subjects exposed to, actively infected with, or recovered from COVID-19. The repertoires were made available in a free public database intended to serve as a resource for research on the immune response to SARS-CoV-2. The samples were drawn from two sources: the first 160 participants of the ongoing ImmuneRACE study, and fewer than 1,500 subjects contributed by 6 global collaborators. Nearly every sample came with metadata listing a de-identified subject ID, COVID-19 status, age in years and sex. Where available, HLA class I and class II types were taken from metadata supplied by the sample provider and were not determined by assay-based typing.

Trimming takes 1 base from V and 5 bases from J, and the germline ends sit 17 bases apart. Reading the germline V gene gives CDR1 LGHNA and CDR2 YSLEER. Measured from the cysteine to the phenylalanine, the CDR3 is 16 residues long. Only CDR3 DNA remains: 48 bases, in frame from the first base. The immunoSEQ Assay, a bias-controlled multiplex PCR, was used to amplify TCRbeta CDR3 regions from genomic DNA. Per the original workflow: The number of nucleated cells in each sample was estimated from the amplification of reference gene primers within the assay. To quantify the absolute abundance of each unique TCRbeta CDR3 rearrangement, sequence reads were collapsed and filtered. For each sample, productive Simpson clonality was calculated as the square root of Simpson's diversity index across productive rearrangements. TCRdb obtained this table from immuneACCESS and retained in-frame rearrangements with V and J assigned. These tables miss some clones; where compared with another copy, unresolved V genes account for less than half of the shortfall, and the remainder is unexplained. Clone size and V and J calls were adopted from that table, with D and trimming inferred from the DNA. This sample gives approximately 150,000 clones in total; about nine tenths of them show up just once. The ten biggest clones cover roughly 4% of the sample.

Whole blood was collected in K2EDTA tubes by collaborating institutions according to the institutions' own protocols. For TCRbeta analysis, collaborators shipped samples as frozen whole blood, isolated PBMCs, or DNA extracted from either of those sample types. Points on this clone: Which antigen it targets is not known. No much larger clone is present one base from it, and per-base qualities are unavailable.

General findings and caveats noted by the study authors: How much clinical and demographic metadata was included differed by source and by participant, and the metadata was provided uncurated.

Material: peripheral blood. The rearrangement combines TRBV4-3 with TRBJ1-2; a tentative D match to TRBD1 spans 6 bases. The TCR was taken from a woman aged 55-75 years with active or convalescent COVID-19. CDR3 reads: CASSQVVGGGGYGYTF. The nucleotides are TGCGCCAGCAGCCAAGTCGTGGGGGGCGGGGGATATGGCTACACCTTC.